At least ten counts were recorded for the clone carrying this T cell receptor (beta chain). Its antigen is unknown. Alongside a J-beta primer mix, a sample-barcoded 5' primer served in a second PCR lasting about 6 to 11 cycles. TCRdb re-derived calls from the 5' RACE reads in MiXCR, one entry per CDR3 protein. The profile shows around 2 million distinct CDR3 sequences, around 40% of them singletons. The data derive from a study of blood T cells in healthy people across ages. The CDR3 loop spans 15 amino acids. Per germline, CDR1 LGHNA and CDR2 YSLEER. The ends lost 4 bases at V and 7 bases at J; junction bases unmatched: 10. Study-level results: Diversity was higher, and naive CD4+ cells more numerous, in long-lived donors than in aged donors.

Sequenced input: blood. This sequence originates from a human donor in good health. The rearrangement joins TRBV4-3 to TRBJ1-5; TRBD1 aligns across 7 bases. DNA for the CDR3: TGCGCCAGCAGCCCTACTGACAGGGCCGGACAGCCCCAGCATTTT. Translation gives CASSPTDRAGQPQHF.